Below, 23 T cell receptor beta chains from the same sample are listed, as sequenced in a study of blood T cell repertoires in COVID-19. Sequenced by immunoSEQ multiplex PCR; TCRdb stores in-frame clones only, minus some. The table lists 130,000 to 150,000 clones, approximately 91% of them singletons, with 2.3% in the top ten. The sample comprised peripheral blood. The receptors shown here come from a human donor in a cohort sampled during active COVID-19.

The chain couples TRBV3-1 (or the pseudogene TRBV3-2) to TRBJ1-3; D uncertain. The CDR3 sequence is 14 residues long. The germline gives CDR1 LGHDT, CDR2 YNNKEL (reference sequence). Trimming took 0 bases from V and 7 from J, leaving 10 bases between them. CDR3 DNA sequence: TGTGCCAGCAGCCAAGATCTACGCGGGAACACCATATATTTT. Translated, it gives CASSQDLRGNTIYF.

The rearrangement uses TRBV28 and TRBJ2-7; weak D call: TRBD2 (6 bases). The CDR3 has 12 residues. Trimming shortened V by 10 bases and J by 3 bases, and 13 bases separated the two germline ends. CDR1 and CDR2 (germline): MDHEN, SYDVKM. The CDR3 sequence: CATSTSNYEQYF. The CDR3 coding sequence is TGTGCCACCAGCACTAGCAACTACGAGCAGTACTTC.

This clone has ten or more counts. This chain uses TRBV7-2 with TRBJ1-2, with TRBD1 matching over 9 bases. CDR1 and CDR2 (germline): SGHTA, FQGNSA. With 4 bases clipped from V and 2 bases from J, the junction kept 5 bases outside the gene matches. The length of the CDR3 is 15 residues. DNA of the CDR3: TGTGCCAGCAGCTGGGGACAGGGAATCAACTATGGCTACACCTTC. Encoded protein: CASSWGQGINYGYTF.

The chain couples TRBV6-6 to TRBJ2-2; D is perhaps TRBD1 (6 bases). Germline lookup yields CDR1 MNHNY and CDR2 SVGAGI (reference sequence). Trimming stripped 6 bases from V and 1 base from J, with 9 bases between. The CDR3 contains 14 residues. The CDR3 DNA sequence: TGTGCCAGCAGACCGACAGGGAACACCGGGGAGCTGTTTTTT. Its protein is CASRPTGNTGELFF.

This clone appeared a single time. The V and J genes are TRBV7-3 and TRBJ2-3, with 12 positions matching TRBD2. Germline V gene lookup returns CDR1 SGHTA and CDR2 FQGTGA. The CDR3 runs 17 residues. J was trimmed by 4 bases and V by 5 bases; bases with no gene match: 10. CDR3 sequence: CASSPQGLAGSPDTQYF. DNA for the CDR3: TGTGCCAGCAGCCCACAAGGACTAGCGGGGAGCCCAGATACGCAGTATTTT. Full variable domain (remainder filled in from reference TRBV7-3 and TRBJ2-3): GAGVSQTPSNKVTEKGKYVELRCDPISGHTALYWYRQSLGQGPEFLIYFQGTGAADDSGLPNDRFFAVRPEGSVSTLKIQRTERGDSAVYLCASSPQGLAGSPDTQYFGPGTRLTVL.

The rearrangement uses TRBV4-2 and TRBJ2-3, with a possible D match to TRBD2 (6 bases). This CDR3 comprises 16 residues. CDR1 and CDR2 from the germline V gene are LGHNA and YNFKEQ. V was shortened by 0 bases and J by 4 bases, with 14 bases between the two germline ends. CDR3 amino acids: CASSQEAGIVPDTQYF. The CDR3, as DNA: TGTGCCAGCAGCCAAGAGGCGGGGATCGTCCCAGATACGCAGTATTTT.

The rearrangement uses TRBV5-1 and TRBJ2-3, with 8 bases lining up with TRBD2. Trimming took 4 bases from V and 0 from J; bases not matched to a gene: 10. This CDR3 is built from 17 residues. CDR1 SGHRS and CDR2 YFSETQ come from the germline V gene. The CDR3 loop is CASSLIAGSSSTDTQYF. CDR3 DNA: TGCGCCAGCAGCCTCATAGCGGGGAGTTCTAGCACAGATACGCAGTATTTT.

CDR3 in DNA: TGCAGCGTGAACTTAGCGGGGGCTATAACAGATACGCAGTATTTT. Translated, it gives CSVNLAGAITDTQYF. The gene calls are TRBV29-1 and TRBJ2-3, with 9 bases matching TRBD2. The CDR3 length is 15 residues. Germline CDR1 SQVTM, CDR2 ANQGSEA. Germline trimming cut 6 bases from V and 3 bases from J; bases unmatched to any gene: 10.

The V and J genes are TRBV7-3 and TRBJ1-6; D is possibly TRBD1 (5 bases). The CDR3 length is 15 residues. CDR1 is SGHTA and CDR2 is FQGTGA in the germline V gene. V gave up 2 bases and J gave up 7 bases, with 12 bases separating them. CDR3 residues: CASSLYGGSNSPLHF. The DNA for the CDR3 is TGTGCCAGCAGCTTATATGGGGGGTCGAATTCACCCCTCCACTTT.

This chain uses TRBV7-3 with TRBJ1-6; D unresolved. This CDR3 contains 14 residues. CDR1 and CDR2 (germline): SGHTA, FQGTGA. The V end lost 0 bases, the J end lost 6 bases, and 6 bases lay between the germline ends. In DNA, the CDR3 is TGTGCCAGCAGCTTAACTGGGCGTAATTCACCCCTCCACTTT. It yields the protein CASSLTGRNSPLHF.

The rearrangement joins TRBV6-5 to TRBJ2-2, with TRBD1 matching 9 bases. The ends lost 6 bases at V and 7 bases at J; junction bases unmatched: 9. CDR1 MNHEY and CDR2 SVGAGI come from the germline V gene. The CDR3 is 15 amino acids. CDR3: CASSPGQGIIGELFF. The CDR3 DNA sequence: TGTGCCAGCAGCCCCGGACAGGGGATAATCGGGGAGCTGTTTTTT.

The genes are TRBV19 and TRBJ1-3, with D hard to call. Looked up from germline, CDR1 is LNHDA and CDR2 is SQIVND (reference sequence). Deletions cut 3 bases from V and 4 bases from J, with 13 bases between. There are 15 residues in the CDR3. CDR3 bases: TGTGCCAGTAGTATGCGGCCCCTCCCAGGAAACACCATATATTTT. It is translated as CASSMRPLPGNTIYF.

This clone was observed a single time. The chain recombines TRBV30 with TRBJ1-4, with D perhaps TRBD1 (5 bases). Germline CDR1 reads GTSNPN; CDR2 reads SVGIG (reference sequence). This CDR3 has 14 amino acids. V lost 1 base to trimming and J lost 1 base, with 7 bases between them. The CDR3, as DNA: TGTGCCTGGAGTGATAGGGGAACTAATGAAAAACTGTTTTTT. Its translation: CAWSDRGTNEKLFF.

J is TRBJ1-2 and V is TRBV4-1, with D possibly matching TRBD1 (5 bases). Trimming cost V 2 bases and J 7 bases, with 11 bases left between them. Looked up from germline, CDR1 is MGHRA and CDR2 is YSYEKL. The CDR3 has 13 residues. CDR3 DNA: TGCGCCAGCAGCCAATTCGTCGGGGGTGGCTACACCTTC. Translated: CASSQFVGGGYTF.

The V call is TRBV24-1, the J call TRBJ2-1; D gene ambiguous. The CDR3 is 17 residues long. Trimming cost V 0 bases and J 0 bases, with 11 bases left between them. Germline values: CDR1 KGHDR, CDR2 SFDVKD. The DNA for the CDR3 is TGTGCCACCAGTGATTTGCCTCAACCGAGCTCCTACAATGAGCAGTTCTTC. Translation gives CATSDLPQPSSYNEQFF.

V and J are TRBV2 and TRBJ2-6; 12 positions agree with TRBD2. There are 16 residues in the CDR3. The V segment lost 8 bases and the J segment 1 base; nucleotides outside the gene matches: 3. Germline CDR1 reads SNHLY; CDR2 reads FYNNEI. The CDR3 nucleotides read TGTGCCAGCGGGGGACTAGCGGGTTCTGGGGCCAACGTCCTGACTTTC. The encoded protein is CASGGLAGSGANVLTF.

V and J are TRBV20-1 and TRBJ1-2; D remains ambiguous. From germline, CDR1 is DFQATT and CDR2 SNEGSKA (reference sequence). The V gene lost 3 bases and the J gene lost 0 bases, with 11 bases spanning the gap. The CDR3 contains 14 residues. CDR3 in amino acids: CSASEPGSNYGYTF. The CDR3 nucleotides read TGCAGTGCTAGTGAACCGGGATCTAACTATGGCTACACCTTC.

This sequence joins TRBV4-1 and TRBJ2-1; tentatively, D is TRBD1 (5 bases). V lost 1 base to trimming and J lost 2 bases, with 15 bases between them. Germline lookup yields CDR1 MGHRA and CDR2 YSYEKL. CDR3 length equals 17 residues. In DNA form, the CDR3 reads TGCGCCAGCAGCCAAGGATCGGGCAGGGCCACCTACAATGAGCAGTTCTTC. Its translation is CASSQGSGRATYNEQFF.

The CDR3 region is CASSTDRVDTEAFF. In nucleotides, the CDR3 is TGTGCCAGCAGCACTGACAGGGTTGACACTGAAGCTTTCTTT. The rearrangement joins TRBV5-6 to TRBJ1-1; TRBD1 aligns across 7 bases. The CDR3 extends over 14 amino acids. The V gene end was trimmed by 4 bases and the J gene end by 3 bases; junction bases not matched to a gene: 6. Germline V gene lookup returns CDR1 SGHDT and CDR2 YYEEEE.

This chain connects TRBV7-3 to TRBJ2-3; TRBD2 matches 8 bases. This CDR3 region has 18 residues. Trimming cost V 2 bases and J 3 bases; bases outside gene matches: 13. CDR1 SGHTA and CDR2 FQGTGA come from the germline V gene. CDR3 residues: CASSLYLFGSGGTDTQYF. CDR3 DNA: TGTGCCAGCAGCTTATATCTATTTGGGAGCGGGGGAACAGATACGCAGTATTTT.

The chain uses TRBV9 and TRBJ2-5; D may be TRBD1 (6 bases). Trimming stripped 2 bases from V and 5 bases from J, with 13 bases between. The CDR3 extends over 14 amino acids. Germline loops: CDR1 SGDLS, CDR2 YYNGEE. The CDR3 region is CASSVGQSGETQYF. The CDR3 DNA is TGTGCCAGCAGCGTTGGACAGTCCGGGGAGACCCAGTACTTC. Looking up the rest from reference TRBV9 and TRBJ2-5 gives the full variable domain: DSGVTQTPKHLITATGQRVTLRCSPRSGDLSVYWYQQSLDQGLQFLIQYYNGEERAKGNILERFSAQQFPDLHSELNLSSLELGDSALYFCASSVGQSGETQYFGPGTRLLVL.

J is TRBJ2-7 and V is TRBV9, with 8 bases aligning to TRBD1. Germline V CDR1 and CDR2: SGDLS, YYNGEE. The length of the CDR3 is 15 residues. V dropped 3 bases and J dropped 3; count of bases not matched to a gene: 8. The CDR3 DNA follows: TGTGCCAGCAGCGCCGGACAGGGAGATTTCTACGAGCAGTACTTC. Protein sequence: CASSAGQGDFYEQYF.

The V gene is TRBV2, the J gene TRBJ1-6; 9 bases are shared with TRBD1. The trim removed 5 bases at V and 7 bases at J, leaving 6 bases unmatched. There are 15 residues in the CDR3. Germline values: CDR1 SNHLY, CDR2 FYNNEI. This chain's CDR3 is CASSSLGQGNSPLHF. CDR3 DNA sequence: TGTGCCAGCAGTAGCTTGGGACAGGGAAATTCACCCCTCCACTTT.